This entry lists 12 T cell receptor beta chains sequenced from one sample in a study of OX40 agonist ivuxolimab in advanced cancers. This table comes from immunoSEQ multiplex PCR, and its TCRdb copy is limited to in-frame clones, with some not included. The data contain about 49,000 clones, about 86% of them singletons. The sample here was CD4+ or CD8+ T cells sorted from blood, taken in a trial of the OX40 agonist ivuxolimab. The receptors were sampled from an adult with an advanced solid tumor such as melanoma, head and neck, liver or kidney cancer.

The chain combines TRBV5-6 with TRBJ2-1, with 10 bases that match TRBD2. The CDR3 contains 15 residues. V was pared by 4 bases and J by 2 bases, with 3 bases of the junction left unmatched. Germline assignment: CDR1 SGHDT and CDR2 YYEEEE. The CDR3 sequence is CASSISGRPYNEQFF. Written as DNA, the CDR3 is TGTGCCAGCAGCATTAGCGGGAGGCCCTACAATGAGCAGTTCTTC.

This rearrangement joins TRBV6-5 to TRBJ2-5; tentatively, D is TRBD2 (6 bases). The J call is in doubt because the DNA end fits TRBJ2-7 better. This CDR3 contains 15 residues. Germline CDR1 is MNHEY and CDR2 is SVGAGI. CDR3 in amino acids: CASSPRVAEAYEQYF. Written as DNA, the CDR3 is TGTGCCAGCAGTCCTCGGGTAGCGGAGGCCTACGAGCAGTACTTC.

The CDR3 coding sequence is TGCGCCAGCAGTTCCTATCAGGGAAATGAGCAGTTCTTC. It specifies CASSSYQGNEQFF. The chain joins TRBV4-3 to TRBJ2-1, with D possibly TRBD1 on 5 matching bases. In germline, CDR1 is LGHNA, CDR2 YSLEER. The CDR3 has 13 residues. The V end was cut by 6 bases, the J end by 7 bases, with 13 bases between.

The rearrangement links TRBV27 to TRBJ2-3; 7 bases line up with TRBD1. The CDR3 contains 16 residues. The V segment lost 4 bases and the J segment 3 bases; nucleotides outside the gene matches: 10. CDR1 and CDR2 (germline): MNHEY, SMNVEV (reference sequence). This CDR3 is CASSSDRDHTTDTQYF. The CDR3 bases are TGTGCCAGCAGTTCCGACAGGGACCACACAACAGATACGCAGTATTTT.

V is TRBV28 and J is TRBJ2-3, with TRBD2 matching 10 bases. This CDR3 spans 14 amino acids. Germline assignment: CDR1 MDHEN and CDR2 SYDVKM. The trim removed 6 bases at V and 5 bases at J, leaving 5 bases unmatched. CDR3 loop: CASSSSGRIDTQYF. The CDR3 region has the DNA TGTGCCAGCAGCTCTAGCGGGAGAATAGATACGCAGTATTTT.

The rearrangement links TRBV30 to TRBJ1-4; possibly TRBD1 for D (5 bases). The CDR3 has 12 residues. Germline-derived CDR1 and CDR2 are GTSNPN and SVGIG (reference sequence). V lost 5 bases and J 4 bases, leaving 8 bases between the germline ends. CDR3 in amino acids: CAWSQVNEKLFF. The CDR3 DNA is TGTGCCTGGTCACAGGTTAATGAAAAACTGTTTTTT. Full variable domain (remainder filled in from reference TRBV30 and TRBJ1-4): SQTIHQWPATLVQPVGSPLSLECTVEGTSNPNLYWYRQAAGRGLQLLFYSVGIGQISSEVPQNLSASRPQDRQFILSSKKLLLSDSGFYLCAWSQVNEKLFFGSGTQLSVL.

This clone was counted only a few times. The chain has TRBV15 and TRBJ2-6, with TRBD1 matching over 8 bases. With V trimmed by 1 base and J by 4 bases, 6 bases remained unmatched. The CDR3 spans 17 residues. Germline CDR1 reads LNHNV; CDR2 reads YYDKDF (reference sequence). CDR3 in amino acids: CATSRATGVSGANVLTF. CDR3 in DNA: TGTGCCACCAGCAGAGCGACAGGGGTGTCGGGGGCCAACGTCCTGACTTTC.

The V call is TRBV28, the J call TRBJ2-7; tentatively, D is TRBD2 (5 bases). With 7 bases removed from V and 6 bases from J, the gap between germline ends came to 19 bases. This CDR3 contains 14 residues. Germline V gene data show CDR1 as MDHEN and CDR2 as SYDVKM. The CDR3 DNA is TGTGCCAGCAATCTCCCCCATCGGACTGCCGAGCAGTACTTC. Encoded protein: CASNLPHRTAEQYF.

The V gene is TRBV19, the J gene TRBJ1-1; D gene uncertain. The CDR3 sequence is 13 residues long. Germline V gene lookup returns CDR1 LNHDA and CDR2 SQIVND (reference sequence). V was pared by 3 bases and J by 3 bases, with 8 bases between. The CDR3 coding sequence is TGTGCCAGTAGTATTTGGAGGGACACTGAAGCTTTCTTT. Its translation is CASSIWRDTEAFF.

CDR3 bases: TGTGCCAGCAGCTTTCAGGGAGAAACTGAAGCTTTCTTT. This sequence encodes CASSFQGETEAFF. The chain carries TRBV5-8 and TRBJ1-1; D perhaps matches TRBD1 (5 bases). The CDR3 extends over 13 amino acids. Germline V gene lookup returns CDR1 SGHTS and CDR2 YDEGEE. Trimming removed 2 bases from V and 5 bases from J, with 10 bases in between.

The V gene is TRBV19, the J gene TRBJ1-3; 9 nucleotides line up with TRBD1. The trim removed 11 bases at V and 5 bases at J, leaving 7 bases unmatched. The CDR3 length is 13 residues. In germline, CDR1 is LNHDA, CDR2 SQIVND (reference sequence). CDR3 loop: CASGGTGRNTIYF. The CDR3 region has the DNA TGTGCCTCTGGGGGGACAGGGAGAAACACCATATATTTT.

The chain carries TRBV19 and TRBJ1-1; no clear D. The CDR3 spans 15 residues. The V gene's germline CDR1 is LNHDA and CDR2 SQIVND (reference sequence). V lost 5 bases, J lost 1 base, and 14 bases lay in between. The CDR3 sequence is CASSPRTLGNTEAFF. CDR3 coding DNA: TGTGCCAGTAGTCCCCGGACCCTGGGGAACACTGAAGCTTTCTTT.